The 18 T cell receptor beta chains listed next were all sequenced from one sample in a study of blood T cell repertoires in COVID-19. Measured with immunoSEQ multiplex PCR; TCRdb has only the in-frame clones, and not every one. The table shows some 150,000 clones, with 85% to 90% occurring only once. The specimen sequenced was peripheral blood. The receptors derive from a woman in her thirties or forties with acute or convalescent COVID-19.

The chain is built from TRBV19 and TRBJ2-2; 9 nucleotides agree with TRBD1. V lost 5 bases to trimming and J lost 6 bases; unmatched junction nucleotides: 10. The CDR3 is made up of 16 amino acids. Germline loops: CDR1 LNHDA, CDR2 SQIVND (reference sequence). CDR3 sequence (DNA): TGTGCCAGTAGTGCGGTGACGGACAGGGGATCCGGGGAGCTGTTTTTT. Protein: CASSAVTDRGSGELFF.

This chain links TRBV16 with TRBJ1-5, with TRBD1 as a possible D gene (5 bases). The length of the CDR3 is 18 residues. Looked up from germline, CDR1 is KGHSY and CDR2 is FQNENV. V lost 4 bases to trimming and J lost 1 base, with 20 bases between them. DNA for the CDR3: TGTGCCAGCAGCCTTAACTTGGGGGGTACAAGGAGCAATCAGCCCCAGCATTTT. Protein sequence: CASSLNLGGTRSNQPQHF.

This chain links TRBV6-2 or TRBV6-3 with TRBJ2-7; D perhaps matches TRBD2 (6 bases). This CDR3 is built from 12 residues. Germline CDR1 reads MNHEY; CDR2 reads SVGEGT. V was pared by 4 bases and J by 3 bases, with 7 bases between. The CDR3 DNA follows: TGTGCCAGCAGTTTTAGCGGCTACGAGCAGTACTTC. Its protein is CASSFSGYEQYF.

CDR3 bases: TGTGCCAGCAGCTTAGCAGTCCCCTCGACTAGCGACTCCTACAATGAGCAGTTCTTC. Translated, it gives CASSLAVPSTSDSYNEQFF. The J gene is TRBJ2-1, the V gene TRBV11-2; 8 bases line up with TRBD2. CDR3 length: 19 residues. The J segment lost 0 bases and the V segment lost 1 base, leaving 11 bases of the junction unmatched. CDR1 is SGHAT, CDR2 FQNNGV, per germline.

This chain links TRBV7-9 with TRBJ2-7; TRBD1 matches 7 bases. The junction had 5 bases not matched to a gene; V was cut back by 1 base and J by 2 bases. The CDR3 sequence is 15 residues long. The germline V gene has CDR1 SEHNR and CDR2 FQNEAQ (reference sequence). This CDR3 is CASSLGAGGPYEQYF. DNA for the CDR3: TGTGCCAGCAGCTTAGGTGCAGGGGGTCCCTACGAGCAGTACTTC.

The J gene is TRBJ2-2, the V gene TRBV2; a possible D gene is TRBD2 (7 bases). This CDR3 is 15 amino acids long. Germline V gene data show CDR1 as SNHLY and CDR2 as FYNNEI. V was shortened by 4 bases and J by 2 bases, with 11 bases between the two germline ends. CDR3 DNA: TGTGCCAGCAGTGCAGGGGACTATAACACCGGGGAGCTGTTTTTT. It translates to CASSAGDYNTGELFF.

At least ten counts were recorded for this clone. The rearrangement uses TRBV11-2 and TRBJ2-3; 15 positions agree with TRBD2. This CDR3 is 16 amino acids long. Germline CDR1 SGHAT, CDR2 FQNNGV. J lost 4 bases, V lost 6 bases, and 5 bases had no gene match. This chain's CDR3 is CASRRGLAGGADTQYF. The CDR3 nucleotides read TGTGCCAGCAGACGGGGACTAGCGGGGGGCGCAGATACGCAGTATTTT.

The count of this clone is one. The chain employs TRBV11-3 and TRBJ2-5, with TRBD2 matching over 7 bases. CDR3 size: 15 residues. V gave up 3 bases and J gave up 3 bases; unmatched junction bases: 7. The germline V gene encodes CDR1 SGHNT and CDR2 YENEEA. CDR3 DNA sequence: TGTGCCAGCAGCTTGGGGCGAGCGGGAAAAGAGACCCAGTACTTC. Its translation: CASSLGRAGKETQYF. Drawing the rest from reference TRBV11-3 and TRBJ2-5, the complete variable domain is EAGVVQSPRYKIIEKKQPVAFWCNPISGHNTLYWYLQNLGQGPELLIRYENEEAVDDSQLPKDRFSAERLKGVDSTLKIQPAELGDSAVYLCASSLGRAGKETQYFGPGTRLLVL.

The chain uses TRBV19 and TRBJ1-1, with 7 bases identical to TRBD1. CDR1 LNHDA and CDR2 SQIVND come from the germline V gene (reference sequence). V trimming: 1 base; J trimming: 4 bases; junction bases outside the gene matches: 3. The CDR3 is made up of 14 amino acids. This chain's CDR3 is CASSIVNRGTEAFF. The DNA for the CDR3 is TGTGCCAGTAGTATAGTGAACAGGGGCACTGAAGCTTTCTTT.

The chain links TRBV11-2 to TRBJ2-5; perhaps TRBD2 as D (5 bases). Germline CDR1 reads SGHAT; CDR2 reads FQNNGV. The CDR3 length is 14 residues. V was trimmed by 0 bases and J by 5 bases, leaving 10 bases between them. This CDR3 is CASSLDPGLETQYF. CDR3 DNA: TGTGCCAGCAGCTTAGATCCGGGATTGGAGACCCAGTACTTC.

This clone was seen more than once but under ten times. This chain links TRBV28 with TRBJ2-7, with TRBD1 matching over 11 bases. CDR1 and CDR2 (germline): MDHEN, SYDVKM. The CDR3 totals 13 residues. V lost 11 bases, J lost 4 bases, and 7 bases stayed unmatched. The CDR3 region has the DNA TGTGCCCACACCGGGACAGGGGGGTACGAGCAGTACTTC. As protein: CAHTGTGGYEQYF.

This clone has only a few counts. This rearrangement joins TRBV19 to TRBJ1-1, with 7 positions matching TRBD1. Germline loops: CDR1 LNHDA, CDR2 SQIVND (reference sequence). V lost 6 bases, J lost 6 bases, and 4 bases stayed unmatched. The CDR3 loop spans 12 amino acids. CDR3 region: CASRTGWAEAFF. CDR3 nucleotides: TGTGCCAGTAGGACAGGGTGGGCTGAAGCTTTCTTT.

The CDR3 region has the DNA TGCGCCAGCAGCCGTGAGCGGGGGGCAGGTAATGAGCAGTTCTTC. It codes for CASSRERGAGNEQFF. V is TRBV4-1 and J is TRBJ2-1; 9 bases align to TRBD2. The CDR3 loop spans 15 amino acids. The V gene's germline CDR1 is MGHRA and CDR2 YSYEKL. With V trimmed by 4 bases and J by 7 bases, 8 bases remained unmatched.

The chain recombines TRBV19 with TRBJ1-1; D is ambiguous. This CDR3 is built from 13 residues. Germline V lookup: CDR1 LNHDA, CDR2 SQIVND (reference sequence). The V end lost 1 base, the J end lost 9 bases, and 12 bases lay between the germline ends. CDR3 loop: CASSIGLGVKAFF. In DNA, the CDR3 is TGTGCCAGTAGTATAGGCCTCGGGGTGAAAGCTTTCTTT.

As regards this clone: The germline gene is not matched at one end of the junction; a read error may be the cause. The V gene is TRBV4-1, the J gene TRBJ1-4, with D uncertain. CDR3 size: 11 residues. Per germline, CDR1 MGHRA and CDR2 YSYEKL. CDR3 DNA: TGCGCCAGCAGCCAAGGCGGAAAGGAAACTTTT. Protein: CASSQGGKETF.

The chain couples TRBV23-1 to TRBJ1-3; D is uncertain. TRBV23-1 is reported as an ORF; its role is uncertain. The CDR3 has 15 residues. Trimming stripped 0 bases from V and 0 bases from J, with 6 bases between. The CDR3 here is CASSQSPVSGNTIYF. The CDR3 DNA reads TGCGCCAGCAGTCAATCTCCGGTCTCTGGAAACACCATATATTTT.

The CDR3 protein is CASSLRGGHEQYF. The CDR3 DNA follows: TGTGCCAGCAGTTTACGAGGGGGCCACGAGCAGTACTTC. This sequence joins TRBV12-3 or TRBV12-4 and TRBJ2-7; TRBD1 matches at 7 bases. This CDR3 has 13 amino acids. V lost 2 bases and J lost 5; bases outside the gene matches: 3.

The rearrangement uses TRBV9 and TRBJ1-2, with unresolved D. Germline V lookup: CDR1 SGDLS, CDR2 YYNGEE. This CDR3 is built from 15 residues. Trimming removed 0 bases from V and 7 bases from J, with 16 bases in between. The CDR3 here is CASSVVGTRMGGYTF. CDR3 DNA sequence: TGTGCCAGCAGCGTAGTCGGCACTAGGATGGGTGGCTACACCTTC.